Below, 4 T cell receptor beta chains from the same sample are listed, as sequenced in a study of blood T cell repertoires in COVID-19. The protocol was immunoSEQ multiplex PCR, while the TCRdb copy is restricted to in-frame clones and leaves out a portion. Of hundreds of thousands of clones in the sample, around 81% were seen once. What was sequenced was PBMCs or T cells enriched from blood (not recorded which). Receptor source: a woman in her thirties or forties with acute COVID-19.

The chain has TRBV6-2 or TRBV6-3 and TRBJ1-5; TRBD1 aligns across 7 bases. The CDR3 has 14 amino acids. Germline CDR1 reads MNHEY; CDR2 reads SVGEGT. V shed 4 bases, J shed 4 bases, and the junction held 4 bases outside the gene matches. The CDR3 here is CASSSPGQNQPQHF. CDR3 DNA: TGTGCCAGCAGTTCGCCGGGACAGAATCAGCCCCAGCATTTT.

The CDR3 is CASSRTGQGVGGYTF. The CDR3 region has the DNA TGTGCCAGCAGTAGGACGGGACAGGGGGTCGGGGGCTACACCTTC. The J gene is TRBJ1-2, the V gene TRBV28; TRBD1 aligns across 11 bases. Germline V lookup: CDR1 MDHEN, CDR2 SYDVKM. After removal of 5 bases from V and 8 bases from J, the junction contained 10 bases not matched to a gene. The CDR3 extends over 15 amino acids.

CDR3 DNA sequence: TGTGCCAGCAGCTTAGAACTAGCGGGAGAGCGGCGCGAGCAGTACTTC. Protein sequence: CASSLELAGERREQYF. This chain joins TRBV7-9 and TRBJ2-7; 11 bases line up with TRBD2. Germline V gene sequence: CDR1 SEHNR, CDR2 FQNEAQ (reference sequence). The ends lost 1 base at V and 6 bases at J; junction bases unmatched: 8. This CDR3 is built from 16 residues.

The rearrangement links TRBV20-1 to TRBJ2-3; TRBD2 is a possible D gene (5 bases). CDR3 size: 16 residues. The V end lost 3 bases, the J end lost 0 bases, and 16 bases lay between the germline ends. Germline CDR1 reads DFQATT; CDR2 reads SNEGSKA (reference sequence). CDR3 nucleotide sequence: TGCAGTGCTAGTCGAACTAGAGCCCTTAGCACAGATACGCAGTATTTT. Translated: CSASRTRALSTDTQYF.